This T cell receptor (beta chain) was obtained from a study of cytomegalovirus exposure and HLA in healthy donors. In the case of this clone: Antigen unknown. This sample includes further DNA sequences coding for the same CDR3.

Study-level findings and limits: Earlier analysis looked at TCR beta V segments, and most were productive about 90% or about 30% of the time. Some V segments could not be told apart, so they were left out, TRBV6-2 and TRBV6-3 among them.

Germline CDR1 and CDR2: SGHTA and FQGNSA. With 1 base clipped from V and 4 bases from J, the junction kept 4 bases outside the gene matches. This CDR3 region has 15 residues. PCR primers comprised 60 Vbeta and 13 Jbeta primers. Sequencing used immunoSEQ multiplex PCR; TCRdb keeps in-frame clones, though not all of them. The data contain roughly 150,000 clones, about 88% of them singletons. The sequence was obtained from a man aged 30-40 years in good health and CMV-seropositive. The chain carries TRBV7-2 and TRBJ2-7; 10 nucleotides line up with TRBD2. The specimen was PBMCs. In nucleotides, the CDR3 is TGTGCCAGCAGCTTAGGAGCGGGAGGGCCTTACGAGCAGTACTTC. It yields the protein CASSLGAGGPYEQYF.